These 8 T cell receptor beta chains were all obtained from the same sample, sequenced in a study of siplizumab effects on memory and regulatory T cells. Method: immunoSEQ multiplex PCR; TCRdb's copy keeps in-frame clones and lacks some. This table holds 99,000 or so clones, approximately 94% found once. The sample taken for sequencing was CD4+ T cells sorted from blood. These receptors came from a human donor in good health.

This chain joins TRBV2 and TRBJ2-1; no clear D. CDR3 length: 12 amino acids. CDR1 is SNHLY, CDR2 FYNNEI, per germline. V was pared by 2 bases and J by 7 bases, with 6 bases between. CDR3 amino acids: CASSEIGNEQFF. The CDR3 DNA reads TGTGCCAGCAGTGAAATAGGGAATGAGCAGTTCTTC.

V usage is TRBV4-1 and J usage is TRBJ2-7; 8 bases map to TRBD2. After removal of 3 bases from V and 2 bases from J, the junction contained 6 bases not matched to a gene. This CDR3 contains 15 residues. CDR1 MGHRA and CDR2 YSYEKL come from the germline V gene. In DNA form, the CDR3 reads TGCGCCAGCAGCCACATGCTAGCGGGTCCCTACGAGCAGTACTTC. Its translation is CASSHMLAGPYEQYF.

The chain couples TRBV6-6 to TRBJ2-3; a weak D match, TRBD2 (6 bases). The V end lost 2 bases, the J end lost 9 bases, and 15 bases lay between the germline ends. Germline V CDR1 and CDR2: MNHNY, SVGAGI (reference sequence). The CDR3 consists of 14 residues. This chain's CDR3 is CASSYTKGTSTQYF. The CDR3 nucleotides read TGTGCCAGCAGTTACACCAAAGGGACTTCAACGCAGTATTTT.

Concerning this clone itself: The sample carries other DNA sequences with the same CDR3. This chain connects TRBV18 to TRBJ1-1; D gene uncertain. The germline gives CDR1 KGHSH, CDR2 LQKENI. Trimming pared 1 base from V and 0 bases from J, leaving 3 bases between. This CDR3 contains 13 residues. CDR3 bases: TGTGCCAGCTCACCACGATTGAACACTGAAGCTTTCTTT. Amino acids: CASSPRLNTEAFF.

J is TRBJ1-1 and V is TRBV6-6; D gene ambiguous. CDR3 length equals 12 residues. Germline loops: CDR1 MNHNY, CDR2 SVGAGI (reference sequence). Trimming left V 7 bases short and J 4 bases short, with 10 bases between. The DNA for the CDR3 is TGTGCCAGCACCCAAATTAGCACTGAAGCTTTCTTT. It translates to CASTQISTEAFF.

The CDR3 spells CASKKTPSYEQYF. CDR3 sequence (DNA): TGTGCCAGCAAGAAGACGCCATCCTACGAGCAGTACTTC. This chain links TRBV6-5 with TRBJ2-7, with D unresolved. The CDR3 totals 13 residues. V gave up 7 bases and J gave up 1 base, with 11 bases separating them. The germline V gene encodes CDR1 MNHEY and CDR2 SVGAGI.

As for this clone: The same CDR3 is also encoded by other DNA sequences in this sample. CDR3 residues: CASSAGYGYTF. The DNA for the CDR3 is TGTGCCAGCAGTGCAGGGTATGGCTACACCTTC. The rearrangement uses TRBV2 and TRBJ1-2; D is perhaps TRBD1 (5 bases). Trimming cost V 4 bases and J 5 bases, with 5 bases left between them. CDR3 size: 11 residues. Germline V lookup: CDR1 SNHLY, CDR2 FYNNEI.

The chain combines TRBV5-5 with TRBJ1-5; 9 nucleotides align to TRBD1. CDR3 size: 17 residues. The germline V gene encodes CDR1 SGHKS and CDR2 YYEKEE (reference sequence). The V gene end was trimmed by 3 bases and the J gene end by 0 bases; junction bases not matched to a gene: 7. CDR3 DNA: TGTGCCAGCAGCTCAAGGACAGGGGCCGATAGCAATCAGCCCCAGCATTTT. This sequence encodes CASSSRTGADSNQPQHF.